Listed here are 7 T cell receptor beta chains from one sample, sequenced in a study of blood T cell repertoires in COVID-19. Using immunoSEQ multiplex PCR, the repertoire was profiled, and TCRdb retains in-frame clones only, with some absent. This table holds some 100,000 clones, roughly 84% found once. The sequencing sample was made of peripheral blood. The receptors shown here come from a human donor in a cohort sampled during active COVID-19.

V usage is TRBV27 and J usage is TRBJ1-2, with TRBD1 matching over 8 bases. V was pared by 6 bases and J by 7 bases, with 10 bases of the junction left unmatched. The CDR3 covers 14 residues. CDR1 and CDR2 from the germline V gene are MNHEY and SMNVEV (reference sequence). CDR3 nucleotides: TGTGCCAGCAGACCCAACAAGGACAGGGTTGGCTACACCTTC. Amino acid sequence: CASRPNKDRVGYTF.

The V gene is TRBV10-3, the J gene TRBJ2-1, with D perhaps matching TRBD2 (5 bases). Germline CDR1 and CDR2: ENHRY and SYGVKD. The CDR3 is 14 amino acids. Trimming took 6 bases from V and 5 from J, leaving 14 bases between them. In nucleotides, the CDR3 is TGTGCCATCAGCGCCTGGGCGGGTGACAATGAGCAGTTCTTC. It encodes CAISAWAGDNEQFF.

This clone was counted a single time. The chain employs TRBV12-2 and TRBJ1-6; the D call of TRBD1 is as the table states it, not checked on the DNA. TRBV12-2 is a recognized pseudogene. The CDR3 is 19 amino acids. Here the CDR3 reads CASRLEPDRGSSYNSPLHF. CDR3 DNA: TGTGCAAGTCGCTTAGAGCCGGACAGGGGGAGCTCCTATAATTCACCCCTCCACTTT.

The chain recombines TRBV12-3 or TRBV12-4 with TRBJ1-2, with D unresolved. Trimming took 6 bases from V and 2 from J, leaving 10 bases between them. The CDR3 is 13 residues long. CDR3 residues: CASSQTTNYGYTF. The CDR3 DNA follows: TGTGCCAGCAGCCAAACTACAAACTATGGCTACACCTTC.

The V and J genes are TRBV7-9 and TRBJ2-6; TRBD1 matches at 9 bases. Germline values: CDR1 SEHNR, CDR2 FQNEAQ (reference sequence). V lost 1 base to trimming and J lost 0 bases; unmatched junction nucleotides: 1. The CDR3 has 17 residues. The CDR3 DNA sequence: TGTGCCAGCAGCTTAGGACAGGGGGGCTCTGGGGCCAACGTCCTGACTTTC. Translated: CASSLGQGGSGANVLTF.

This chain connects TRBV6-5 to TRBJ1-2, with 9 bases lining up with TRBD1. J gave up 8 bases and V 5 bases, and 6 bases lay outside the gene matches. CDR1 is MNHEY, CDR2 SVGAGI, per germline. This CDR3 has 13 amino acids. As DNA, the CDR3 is TGTGCCAGCAGTCCACAGGGGGCGCGGGGCTACACCTTC. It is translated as CASSPQGARGYTF.

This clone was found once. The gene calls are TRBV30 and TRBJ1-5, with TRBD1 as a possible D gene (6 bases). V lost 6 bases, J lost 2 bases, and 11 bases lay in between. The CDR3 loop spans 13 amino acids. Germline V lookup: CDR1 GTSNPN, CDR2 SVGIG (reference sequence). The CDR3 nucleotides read TGTGCCTGCGAAGGGGGTGGCAATCAGCCCCAGCATTTT. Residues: CACEGGGNQPQHF.